Here is one T cell receptor beta chain with its context. Its antigen is not yet known. There are no base qualities to consult, and no much larger clone falls within one base. The CDR3 starts with the cysteine, ends with the phenylalanine, and has 15 residues. Only CDR3 DNA is held: 45 bases, read in frame from base 1. Trimming removed 2 bases from V and 2 bases from J; the gene matches leave 4 bases unexplained. Taken from the germline V gene, the CDR1 and CDR2 loops are SGHRS and YFSETQ. The sample belongs to a study of TIL therapy for anti-PD-1-resistant metastatic lung cancer (dated by TCRdb to the early 2020s). A note on the overall study: Tumors were harvested prior to any PD-1/PD-L1 blockade, after which nivolumab was administered to patients, and lymphodepletion, expanded TIL infusion and IL-2 were given to patients who progressed. Enrolled patients had a median age of around 56 years (range roughly 38-80) and a median tumor PD-L1 proportion score of over 5.5%. Most of the cohort had lung adenocarcinoma, including a few EGFR-mutant tumors and two ALK-rearranged tumors, and half of the patients were either current or former smokers. Across the cohort, whole-exome sequencing showed a median non-synonymous tumor mutation burden of around 1.4 mutations per megabase. Tumor and peripheral blood T cell receptor beta sequencing was used to track clonotypes across tumor, expanded TIL product and serial blood samples. Study-level results and caveats: The study protocol defined all tumor marker inferences as exploratory. Clonotypes from the infused TIL partially replaced the baseline peripheral repertoire and then declined over months, and persistence showed no apparent association with response. Because the cohort was highly selected, with more treatment-naive, never-smoker and oncogene-addicted patients than is typical, generalizability is limited.

TCR beta CDR3 regions were amplified from genomic DNA with the immunoSEQ v3 hsTCRB kit using bias-controlled multiplex PCR. TCR libraries were sequenced on an Illumina NextSeq 500 to some 2 million read pairs for survey level or 5-6 million for deep level. As for the original processing: The immunoSEQ Analyzer software assigned V, D and J genes, filtered out non-productive sequences, and reported clonality. To compare repertoires between infused TIL and blood, productive Simpson clonality was used along with the Morisita overlap index of productive TRB rearrangements. Absolute clonotype counts in blood were estimated as lymphocyte count times CD3+ fraction times the clone's productive frequency. What TCRdb holds here is the immuneACCESS table cut down to in-frame rearrangements. Part of the clones is not present; checked against another copy, under half of the missing clones reflect an unresolved V gene, and the others are unexplained. Clonal size and the V and J genes are those of that table, whereas D and trimming came from the DNA. The sample data list approximately 15,000 clones, and more than 75% of these were observed just once. Of the sample, 0.85% is held by the ten largest clones.

This specimen's time point label, interpreted: pre-treatment sample, taken before nivolumab and TIL therapy. Adults with stage 4 NSCLC were enrolled from late 2017 to early 2020 in a dual-center phase I trial. The samples were obtained from a phase I trial that was single-arm and open-label and tested tumor-infiltrating lymphocyte therapy combined with nivolumab in advanced non-small cell lung cancer. Blood mononuclear cells from EDTA tubes were separated on a Ficoll gradient and snap-frozen as pellets, and DNA was extracted from the cells using a Qiagen mini-prep kit. The clonotype originates from a person aged 25-79 years with non-small cell lung cancer. The rearranged chain carries TRBV5-1 and TRBJ2-3, with 8 bases in between that match TRBD1. The specimen comprised blood, sampled at baseline. In nucleotide form, the sequence is TGCGCCAGCAGCTTCCAGGGGGCTCCCACAGATACGCAGTATTTT. Translated, this gives CASSFQGAPTDTQYF.